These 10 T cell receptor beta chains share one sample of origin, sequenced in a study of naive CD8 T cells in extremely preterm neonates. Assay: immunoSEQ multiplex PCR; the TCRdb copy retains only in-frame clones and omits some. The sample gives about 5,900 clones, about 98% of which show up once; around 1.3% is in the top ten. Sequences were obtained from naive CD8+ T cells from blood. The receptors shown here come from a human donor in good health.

CDR3 amino acids: CASWALYEQYF. The DNA of the CDR3 is TGCGCCAGCTGGGCCCTGTACGAGCAGTACTTC. This chain links TRBV10-2 with TRBJ2-7; D is ambiguous. CDR1 and CDR2 (germline): WSHSY, SAAADI. The V end lost 8 bases, the J end lost 4 bases, and 9 bases lay between the germline ends. The CDR3 is made up of 11 amino acids.

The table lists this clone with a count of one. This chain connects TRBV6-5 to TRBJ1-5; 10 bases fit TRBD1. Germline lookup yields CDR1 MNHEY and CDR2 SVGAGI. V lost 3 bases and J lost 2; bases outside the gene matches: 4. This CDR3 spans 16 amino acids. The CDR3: CASSYYGTGGNQPQHF. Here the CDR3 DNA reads TGTGCCAGCAGTTATTATGGGACAGGGGGCAATCAGCCCCAGCATTTT.

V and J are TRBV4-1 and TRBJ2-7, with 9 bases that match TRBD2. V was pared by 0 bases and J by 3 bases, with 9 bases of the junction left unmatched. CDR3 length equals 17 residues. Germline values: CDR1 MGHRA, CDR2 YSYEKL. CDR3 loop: CASSQEMGSGGLYEQYF. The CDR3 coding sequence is TGCGCCAGCAGCCAAGAGATGGGTAGCGGGGGCCTCTACGAGCAGTACTTC.

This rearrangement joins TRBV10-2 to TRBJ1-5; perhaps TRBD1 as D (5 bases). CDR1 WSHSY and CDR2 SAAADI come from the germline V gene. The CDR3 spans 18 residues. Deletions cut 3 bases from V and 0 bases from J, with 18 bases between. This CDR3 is CASSDPLRTGDSNQPQHF. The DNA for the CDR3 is TGCGCCAGCAGTGATCCGTTGAGGACGGGGGATAGCAATCAGCCCCAGCATTTT.

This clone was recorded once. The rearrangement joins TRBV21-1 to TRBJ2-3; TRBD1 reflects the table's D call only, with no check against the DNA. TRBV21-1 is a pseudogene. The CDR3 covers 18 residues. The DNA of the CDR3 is TGTGCCCGAAGGACCCAGGGTTCCGAGTTGGGGGCCACAGATACGCAGTATTTT. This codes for CARRTQGSELGATDTQYF.

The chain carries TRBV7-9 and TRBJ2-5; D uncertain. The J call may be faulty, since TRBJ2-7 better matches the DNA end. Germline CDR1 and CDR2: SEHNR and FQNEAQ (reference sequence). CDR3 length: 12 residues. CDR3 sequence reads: CASSLILYEQYF. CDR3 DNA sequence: TGTGCCAGCAGCTTAATCCTGTACGAGCAGTACTTC.

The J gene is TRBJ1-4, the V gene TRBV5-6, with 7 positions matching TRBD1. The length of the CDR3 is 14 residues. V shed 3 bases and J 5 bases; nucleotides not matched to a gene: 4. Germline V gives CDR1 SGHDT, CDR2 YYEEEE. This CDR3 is CASSWGQQNEKLFF. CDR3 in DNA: TGTGCCAGCAGCTGGGGACAGCAGAATGAAAAACTGTTTTTT.

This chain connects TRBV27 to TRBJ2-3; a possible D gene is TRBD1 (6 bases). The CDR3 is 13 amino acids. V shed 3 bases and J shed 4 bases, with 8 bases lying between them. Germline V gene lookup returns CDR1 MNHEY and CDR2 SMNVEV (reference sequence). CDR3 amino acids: CASSFGGPDTQYF. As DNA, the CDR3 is TGTGCCAGCAGTTTTGGGGGCCCAGATACGCAGTATTTT.

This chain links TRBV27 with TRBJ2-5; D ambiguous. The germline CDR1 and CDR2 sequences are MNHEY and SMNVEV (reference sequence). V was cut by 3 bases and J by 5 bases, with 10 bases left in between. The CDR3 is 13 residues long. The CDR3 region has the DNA TGTGCCAGCAGTTTTCAAGATCGGGAGACCCAGTACTTC. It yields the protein CASSFQDRETQYF.

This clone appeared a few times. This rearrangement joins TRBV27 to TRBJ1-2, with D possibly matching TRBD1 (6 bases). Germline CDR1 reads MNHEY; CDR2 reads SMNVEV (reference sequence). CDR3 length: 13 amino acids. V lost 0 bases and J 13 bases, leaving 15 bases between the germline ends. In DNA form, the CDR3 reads TGTGCCAGCAGTTTATCGCGGACAGCGATCCCCACCTTC. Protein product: CASSLSRTAIPTF.